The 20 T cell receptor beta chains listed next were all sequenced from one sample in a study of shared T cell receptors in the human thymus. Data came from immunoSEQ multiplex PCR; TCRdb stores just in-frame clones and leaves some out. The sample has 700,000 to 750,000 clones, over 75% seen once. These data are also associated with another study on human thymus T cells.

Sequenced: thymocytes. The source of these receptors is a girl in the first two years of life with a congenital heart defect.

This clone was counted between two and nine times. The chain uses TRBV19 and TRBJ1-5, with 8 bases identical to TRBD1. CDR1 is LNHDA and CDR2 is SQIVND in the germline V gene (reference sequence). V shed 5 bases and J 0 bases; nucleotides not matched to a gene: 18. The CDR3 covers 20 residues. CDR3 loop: CASSASDRVGVMISNQPQHF. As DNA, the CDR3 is TGTGCCAGTAGTGCGTCGGACAGGGTGGGAGTAATGATTAGCAATCAGCCCCAGCATTTT.

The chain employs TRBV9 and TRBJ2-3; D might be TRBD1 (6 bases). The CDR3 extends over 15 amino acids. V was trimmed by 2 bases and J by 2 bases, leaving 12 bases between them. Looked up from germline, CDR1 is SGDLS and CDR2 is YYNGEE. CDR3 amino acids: CASSVGTGNTDTQYF. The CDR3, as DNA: TGTGCCAGCAGCGTCGGAACAGGGAACACAGATACGCAGTATTTT.

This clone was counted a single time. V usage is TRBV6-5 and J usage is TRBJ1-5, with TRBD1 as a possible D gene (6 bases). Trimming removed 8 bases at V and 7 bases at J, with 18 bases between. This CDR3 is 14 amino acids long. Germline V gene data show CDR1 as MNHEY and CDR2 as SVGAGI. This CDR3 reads CASPGRFTGQPQHF. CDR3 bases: TGTGCCAGCCCCGGTCGGTTCACAGGGCAGCCCCAGCATTTT.

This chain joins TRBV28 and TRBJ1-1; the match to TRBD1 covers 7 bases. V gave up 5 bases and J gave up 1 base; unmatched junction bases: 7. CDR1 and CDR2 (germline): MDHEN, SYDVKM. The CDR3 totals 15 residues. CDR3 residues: CASSPPGQQNTEAFF. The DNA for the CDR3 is TGTGCCAGCAGTCCCCCGGGACAGCAGAACACTGAAGCTTTCTTT.

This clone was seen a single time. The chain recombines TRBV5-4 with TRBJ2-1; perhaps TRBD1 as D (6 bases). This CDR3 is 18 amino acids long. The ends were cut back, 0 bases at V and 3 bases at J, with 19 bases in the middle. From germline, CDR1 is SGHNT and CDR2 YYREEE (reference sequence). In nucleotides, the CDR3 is TGTGCCAGCAGCTTGGTTGAAGGGGGTTCAGGGATCTACAATGAGCAGTTCTTC. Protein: CASSLVEGGSGIYNEQFF.

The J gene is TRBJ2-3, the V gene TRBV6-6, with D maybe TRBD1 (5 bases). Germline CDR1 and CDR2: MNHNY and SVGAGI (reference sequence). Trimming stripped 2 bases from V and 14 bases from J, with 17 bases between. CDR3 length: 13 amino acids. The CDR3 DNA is TGTGCCAGCAGTTACGGGGCCCCACCCCGCGGGTATTTT. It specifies CASSYGAPPRGYF.

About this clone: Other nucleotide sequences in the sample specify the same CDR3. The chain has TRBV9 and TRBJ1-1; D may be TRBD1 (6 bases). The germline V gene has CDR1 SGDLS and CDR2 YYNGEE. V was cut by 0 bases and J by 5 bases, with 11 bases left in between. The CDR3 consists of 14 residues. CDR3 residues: CASSVDGGGTEAFF. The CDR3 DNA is TGTGCCAGCAGCGTAGATGGGGGCGGAACTGAAGCTTTCTTT.

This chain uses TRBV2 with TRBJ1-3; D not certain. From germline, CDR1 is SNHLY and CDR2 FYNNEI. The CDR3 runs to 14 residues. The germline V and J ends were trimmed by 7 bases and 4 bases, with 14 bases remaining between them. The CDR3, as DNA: TGTGCCAGCAATTGGGCAGGTGGGGGAAACACCATATATTTT. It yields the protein CASNWAGGGNTIYF.

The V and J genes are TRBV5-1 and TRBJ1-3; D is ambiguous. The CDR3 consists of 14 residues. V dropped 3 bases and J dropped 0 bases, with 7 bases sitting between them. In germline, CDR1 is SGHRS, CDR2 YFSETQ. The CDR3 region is CASSSTISGNTIYF. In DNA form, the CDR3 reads TGCGCCAGCAGCTCGACAATCTCTGGAAACACCATATATTTT.

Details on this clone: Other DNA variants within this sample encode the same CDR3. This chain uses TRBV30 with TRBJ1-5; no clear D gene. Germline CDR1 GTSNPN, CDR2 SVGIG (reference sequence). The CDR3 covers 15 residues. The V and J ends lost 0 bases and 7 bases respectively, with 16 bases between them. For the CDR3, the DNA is TGTGCCTGGAGTGTAGCCAGCGGGCCTGGCCAGCCCCAGCATTTT. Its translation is CAWSVASGPGQPQHF.

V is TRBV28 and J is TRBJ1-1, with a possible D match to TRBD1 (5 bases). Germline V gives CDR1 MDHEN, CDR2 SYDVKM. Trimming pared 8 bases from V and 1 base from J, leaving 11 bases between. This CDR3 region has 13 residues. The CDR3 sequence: CASGQGRNTEAFF. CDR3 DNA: TGTGCCAGCGGGCAGGGCCGGAACACTGAAGCTTTCTTT.

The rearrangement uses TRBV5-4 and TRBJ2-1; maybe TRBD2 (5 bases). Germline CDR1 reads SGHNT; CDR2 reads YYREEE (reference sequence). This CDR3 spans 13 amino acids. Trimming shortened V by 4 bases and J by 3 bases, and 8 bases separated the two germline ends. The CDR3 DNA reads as TGTGCCAGCAGCGCCGGGAACTACAATGAGCAGTTCTTC. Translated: CASSAGNYNEQFF.

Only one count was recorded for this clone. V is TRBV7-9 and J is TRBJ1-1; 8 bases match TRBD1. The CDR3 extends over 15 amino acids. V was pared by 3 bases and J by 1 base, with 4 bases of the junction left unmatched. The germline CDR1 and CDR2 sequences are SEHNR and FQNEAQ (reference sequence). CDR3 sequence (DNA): TGTGCCAGCAGCTTCAGGGGGCAAGGGAACACTGAAGCTTTCTTT. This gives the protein CASSFRGQGNTEAFF.

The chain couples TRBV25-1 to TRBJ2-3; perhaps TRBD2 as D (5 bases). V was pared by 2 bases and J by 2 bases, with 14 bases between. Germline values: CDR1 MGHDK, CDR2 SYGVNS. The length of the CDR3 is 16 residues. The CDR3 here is CASSEDGVIYTDTQYF. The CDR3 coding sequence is TGTGCCAGCAGTGAAGACGGGGTGATATACACAGATACGCAGTATTTT.

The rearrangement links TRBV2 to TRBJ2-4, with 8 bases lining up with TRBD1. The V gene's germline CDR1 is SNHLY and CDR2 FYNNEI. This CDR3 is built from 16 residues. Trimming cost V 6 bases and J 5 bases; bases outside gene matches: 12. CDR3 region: CASSTGPGTGENIQYF. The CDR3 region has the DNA TGTGCCAGCAGCACTGGACCCGGGACAGGCGAAAACATTCAGTACTTC.

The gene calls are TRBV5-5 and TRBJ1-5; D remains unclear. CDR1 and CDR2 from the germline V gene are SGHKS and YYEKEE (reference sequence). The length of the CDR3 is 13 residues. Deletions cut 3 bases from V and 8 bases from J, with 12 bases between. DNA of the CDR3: TGTGCCAGCAGCTCGATGTGGCTGGAGCCCCAGCATTTT. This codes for CASSSMWLEPQHF.

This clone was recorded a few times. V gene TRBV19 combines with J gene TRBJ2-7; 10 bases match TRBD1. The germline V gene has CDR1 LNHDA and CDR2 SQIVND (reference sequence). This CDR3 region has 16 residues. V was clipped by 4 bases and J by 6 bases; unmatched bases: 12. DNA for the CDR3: TGTGCCAGTAGTACATCCGGGACAGGGGCCTTACGCGAGCAGTACTTC. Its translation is CASSTSGTGALREQYF.

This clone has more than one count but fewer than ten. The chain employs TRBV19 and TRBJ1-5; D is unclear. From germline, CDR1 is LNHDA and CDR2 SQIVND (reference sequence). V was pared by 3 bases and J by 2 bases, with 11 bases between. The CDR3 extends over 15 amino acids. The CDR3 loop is CASSIQGVRNQPQHF. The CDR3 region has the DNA TGTGCCAGTAGTATTCAAGGAGTTCGCAATCAGCCCCAGCATTTT.

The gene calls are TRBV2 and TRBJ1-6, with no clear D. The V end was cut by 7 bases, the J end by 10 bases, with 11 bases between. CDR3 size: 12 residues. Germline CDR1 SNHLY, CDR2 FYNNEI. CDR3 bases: TGTGCCAGCATCCTTATCGGGTCACCCCTCCACTTT. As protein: CASILIGSPLHF.

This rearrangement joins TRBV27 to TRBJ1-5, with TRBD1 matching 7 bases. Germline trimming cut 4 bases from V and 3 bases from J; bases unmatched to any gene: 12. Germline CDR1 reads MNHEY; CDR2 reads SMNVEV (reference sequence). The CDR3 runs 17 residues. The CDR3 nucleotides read TGTGCCAGCAGTTCGACAGGGAAAGATACATACAATCAGCCCCAGCATTTT. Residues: CASSSTGKDTYNQPQHF.